This T cell receptor beta chain was captured in a study of blood T cell repertoires in COVID-19. Study context: There were acute and convalescent COVID-19 samples, and they came from the United States, Italy and Spain. Sources were T cells, B-cell-depleted T cells, or PBMCs; the material itself was cDNA or gDNA.

Per the authors' pipeline: Quantification of nucleated cells was approximated via reference gene primer amplification. Data came from immunoSEQ multiplex PCR; TCRdb stores just in-frame clones and leaves some out. The DNA gave D and trimming, while V, J and clone size come from that table. This sample has around 190,000 clones; approximately 85% occur once, and the top ten carry 6.5% to 10%. Germline assignment: CDR1 KGHSH and CDR2 LQKENI. V was shortened by 1 base and J by 4 bases, with 11 bases between the two germline ends. The CDR3 consists of 14 residues. The sample was peripheral blood. The sequence was collected from a woman aged 60-75 years with acute or convalescent COVID-19. The chain employs TRBV18 and TRBJ2-7, with no clear D. The CDR3 bases are TGTGCCAGCTCACCACTCGGTCGCGAATACGAGCAGTACTTC. Protein sequence: CASSPLGREYEQYF.